This paragraph reports one T cell receptor (beta chain). Its antigen is as yet unknown. Analysis merged second doses at about 4 or about 12 weeks. CDR3 length: 15 amino acids. The germline V gene has CDR1 SGHKS and CDR2 YYEKEE (reference sequence). V was pared by 2 bases and J by 1 base, with 11 bases between. This entry comes from a study of T cell responses to AZD1222 COVID-19 vaccine. Sequenced by immunoSEQ multiplex PCR; TCRdb stores in-frame clones only, minus some. The sample lists approximately 100,000 clones; roughly 87% were seen once. General study points: Donors were largely white British and mainly female; clonal diversity was possibly underestimated. Reports say nearly half of spike-specific TCRs go after unmutated variant regions. Spike as a whole was targeted by vaccine-associated CD4 TCRs, dominant at 160-218 and 743-854.

Sequencing used peripheral blood, obtained 28 days after the second AZD1222 dose. The rearrangement uses TRBV5-5 and TRBJ2-3; D is possibly TRBD1 (6 bases). The TCR originated in an adult who received the AZD1222 COVID-19 vaccine. The CDR3 DNA follows: TGTGCCAGCAGCTTACAGGGTTACCGCACAGATACGCAGTATTTT. Translated, it gives CASSLQGYRTDTQYF.